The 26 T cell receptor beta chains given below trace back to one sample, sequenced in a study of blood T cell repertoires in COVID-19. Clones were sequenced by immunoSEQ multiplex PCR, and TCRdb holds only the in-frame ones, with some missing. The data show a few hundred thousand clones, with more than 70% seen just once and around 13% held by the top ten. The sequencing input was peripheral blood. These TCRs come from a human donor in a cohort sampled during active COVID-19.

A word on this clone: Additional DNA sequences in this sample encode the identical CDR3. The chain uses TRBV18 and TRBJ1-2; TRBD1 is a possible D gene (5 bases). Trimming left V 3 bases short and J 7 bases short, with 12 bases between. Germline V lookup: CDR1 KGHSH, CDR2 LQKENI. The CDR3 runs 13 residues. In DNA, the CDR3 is TGTGCCAGCTCACCCTCGGACACGCGTGGCTACACCTTC. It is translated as CASSPSDTRGYTF. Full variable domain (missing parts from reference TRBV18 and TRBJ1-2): NAGVMQNPRHLVRRRGQEARLRCSPMKGHSHVYWYRQLPEEGLKFMVYLQKENIIDESGMPKERFSAEFPKEGPSILRIQQVVRGDSAAYFCASSPSDTRGYTFGSGTRLTVV.

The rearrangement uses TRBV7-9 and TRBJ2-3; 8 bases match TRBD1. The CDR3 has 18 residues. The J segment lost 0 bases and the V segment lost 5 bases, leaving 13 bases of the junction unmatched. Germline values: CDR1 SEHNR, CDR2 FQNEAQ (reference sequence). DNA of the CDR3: TGTGCCAGCAGCCCAAACGCTGGACAGGGATTAAGCACAGATACGCAGTATTTT. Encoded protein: CASSPNAGQGLSTDTQYF.

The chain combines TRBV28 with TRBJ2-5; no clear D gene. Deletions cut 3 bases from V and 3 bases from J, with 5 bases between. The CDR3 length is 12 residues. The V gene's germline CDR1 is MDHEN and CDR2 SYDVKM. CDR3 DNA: TGTGCCAGCAGTTTGATAGAAGAGACCCAGTACTTC. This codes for CASSLIEETQYF.

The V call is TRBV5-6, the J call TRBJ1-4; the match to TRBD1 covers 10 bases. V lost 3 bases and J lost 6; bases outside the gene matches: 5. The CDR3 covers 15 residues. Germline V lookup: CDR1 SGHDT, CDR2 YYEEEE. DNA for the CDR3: TGTGCCAGCAGCTCGACAGGGGGCTTCGATGAAAAACTGTTTTTT. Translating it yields CASSSTGGFDEKLFF.

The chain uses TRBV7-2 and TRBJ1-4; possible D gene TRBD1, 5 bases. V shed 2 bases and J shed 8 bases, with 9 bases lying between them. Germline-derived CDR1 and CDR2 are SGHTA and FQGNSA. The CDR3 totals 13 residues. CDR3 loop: CASSLPGREKLFF. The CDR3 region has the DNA TGTGCCAGCAGCTTACCAGGGAGGGAAAAACTGTTTTTT.

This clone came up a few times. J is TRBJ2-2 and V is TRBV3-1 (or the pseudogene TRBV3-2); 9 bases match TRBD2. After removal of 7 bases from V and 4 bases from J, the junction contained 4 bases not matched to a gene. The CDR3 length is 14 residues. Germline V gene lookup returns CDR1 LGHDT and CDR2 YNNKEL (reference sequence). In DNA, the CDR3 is TGTGCCAGCAAGGGTAGCGGGAGCACCGGGGAGCTGTTTTTT. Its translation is CASKGSGSTGELFF.

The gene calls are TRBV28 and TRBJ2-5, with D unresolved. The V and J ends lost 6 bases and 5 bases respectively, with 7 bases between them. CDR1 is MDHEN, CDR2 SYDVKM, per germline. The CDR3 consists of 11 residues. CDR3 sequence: CASRLRETQYF. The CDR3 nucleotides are TGTGCCAGCAGGCTGAGGGAGACCCAGTACTTC. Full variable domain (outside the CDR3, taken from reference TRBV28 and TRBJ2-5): DVKVTQSSRYLVKRTGEKVFLECVQDMDHENMFWYRQDPGLGLRLIYFSYDVKMKEKGDIPEGYSVSREKKERFSLILESASTNQTSMYLCASRLRETQYFGPGTRLLVL.

CDR3 protein: CASSIGDTYSGANVLTF. In nucleotides, the CDR3 is TGTGCCAGTAGTATAGGGGACACGTACTCTGGGGCCAACGTCCTGACTTTC. V usage is TRBV19 and J usage is TRBJ2-6; D might be TRBD1 (6 bases). This CDR3 spans 17 amino acids. The V end lost 1 base, the J end lost 0 bases, and 10 bases lay between the germline ends. The germline V gene has CDR1 LNHDA and CDR2 SQIVND (reference sequence).

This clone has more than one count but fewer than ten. The CDR3 sequence is CASSRQGAVNEQFF. CDR3 coding DNA: TGTGCCAGTAGTAGACAGGGGGCGGTCAATGAGCAGTTCTTC. The chain has TRBV19 and TRBJ2-1; 10 bases map to TRBD1. The CDR3 contains 14 residues. Per the germline V gene, CDR1 is LNHDA and CDR2 is SQIVND (reference sequence). With 4 bases clipped from V and 6 bases from J, the junction kept 3 bases outside the gene matches.

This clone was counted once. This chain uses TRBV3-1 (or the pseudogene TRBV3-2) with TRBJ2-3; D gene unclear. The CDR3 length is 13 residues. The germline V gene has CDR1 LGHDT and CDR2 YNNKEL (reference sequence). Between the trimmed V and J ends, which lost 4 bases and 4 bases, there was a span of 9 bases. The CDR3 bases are TGTGCCAGCAGCCCATCCGAGGCAGATACGCAGTATTTT. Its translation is CASSPSEADTQYF.

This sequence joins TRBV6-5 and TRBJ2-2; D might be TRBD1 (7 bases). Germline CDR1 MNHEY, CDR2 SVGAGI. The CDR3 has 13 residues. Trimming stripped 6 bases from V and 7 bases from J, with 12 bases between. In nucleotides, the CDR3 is TGTGCCAGCAGCAACAGGGGAGGCGGGGAGCTGTTTTTT. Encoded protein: CASSNRGGGELFF.

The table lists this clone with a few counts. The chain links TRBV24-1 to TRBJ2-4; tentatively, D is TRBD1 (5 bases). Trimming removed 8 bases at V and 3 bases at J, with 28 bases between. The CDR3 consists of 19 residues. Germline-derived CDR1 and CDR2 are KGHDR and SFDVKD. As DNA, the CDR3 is TGTGCCACCACCGAAAGGGGCTGTTTGGGCGTGCTCGTCAAAAACATTCAGTACTTC. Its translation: CATTERGCLGVLVKNIQYF.

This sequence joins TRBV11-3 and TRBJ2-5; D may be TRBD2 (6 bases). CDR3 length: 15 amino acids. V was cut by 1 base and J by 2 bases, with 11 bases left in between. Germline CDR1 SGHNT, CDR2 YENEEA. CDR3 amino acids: CASSLGVGGQETQYF. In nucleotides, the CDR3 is TGTGCCAGCAGCTTAGGAGTCGGGGGACAAGAGACCCAGTACTTC.

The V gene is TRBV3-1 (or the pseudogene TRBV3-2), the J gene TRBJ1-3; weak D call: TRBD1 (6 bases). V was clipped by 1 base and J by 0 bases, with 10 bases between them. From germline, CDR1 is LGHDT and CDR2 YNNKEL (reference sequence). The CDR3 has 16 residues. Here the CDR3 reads CASSQGTAFSGNTIYF. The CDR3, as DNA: TGTGCCAGCAGCCAAGGGACAGCTTTCTCTGGAAACACCATATATTTT.

In DNA, the CDR3 is TGTGCCAGCAGCCTAGGGGTGGACGGAGTCTACGAGCAGTACTTC. This encodes CASSLGVDGVYEQYF. The chain joins TRBV3-1 (or the pseudogene TRBV3-2) to TRBJ2-7; tentative D call: TRBD1 (5 bases). V was shortened by 4 bases and J by 3 bases, with 16 bases between the two germline ends. Germline V gene data show CDR1 as LGHDT and CDR2 as YNNKEL (reference sequence). This CDR3 comprises 15 residues.

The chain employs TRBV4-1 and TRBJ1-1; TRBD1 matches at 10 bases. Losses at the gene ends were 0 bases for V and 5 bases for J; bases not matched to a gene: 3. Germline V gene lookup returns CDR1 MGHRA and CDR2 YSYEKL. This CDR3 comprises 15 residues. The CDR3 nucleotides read TGCGCCAGCAGCCAAGAGTCGGACAGGGGGACTGAAGCTTTCTTT. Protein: CASSQESDRGTEAFF.

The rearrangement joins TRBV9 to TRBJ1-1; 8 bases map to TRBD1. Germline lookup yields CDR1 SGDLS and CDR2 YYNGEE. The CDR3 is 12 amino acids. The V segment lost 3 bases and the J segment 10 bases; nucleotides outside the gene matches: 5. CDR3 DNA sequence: TGTGCCAGCAGCGCAATCACAGGGGGAGCTTTCTTT. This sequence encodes CASSAITGGAFF.

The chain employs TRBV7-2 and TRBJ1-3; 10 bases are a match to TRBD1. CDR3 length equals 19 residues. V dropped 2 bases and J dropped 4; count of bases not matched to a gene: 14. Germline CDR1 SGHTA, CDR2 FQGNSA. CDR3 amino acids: CASSLTTPGTGVPGNTIYF. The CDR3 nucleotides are TGTGCCAGCAGCTTAACCACCCCCGGGACAGGGGTTCCAGGAAACACCATATATTTT.

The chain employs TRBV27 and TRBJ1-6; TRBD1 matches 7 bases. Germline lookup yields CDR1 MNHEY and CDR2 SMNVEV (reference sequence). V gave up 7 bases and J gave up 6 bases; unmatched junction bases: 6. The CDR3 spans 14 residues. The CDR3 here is CASTSGQFNSPLHF. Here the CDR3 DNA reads TGTGCCAGCACCTCGGGACAGTTTAATTCACCCCTCCACTTT.

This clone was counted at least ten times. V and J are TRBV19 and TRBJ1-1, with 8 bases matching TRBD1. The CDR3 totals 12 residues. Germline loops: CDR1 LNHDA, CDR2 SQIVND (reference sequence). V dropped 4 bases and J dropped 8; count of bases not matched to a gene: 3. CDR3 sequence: CASSTWTGEAFF. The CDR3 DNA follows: TGTGCCAGTAGTACTTGGACAGGGGAAGCTTTCTTT.

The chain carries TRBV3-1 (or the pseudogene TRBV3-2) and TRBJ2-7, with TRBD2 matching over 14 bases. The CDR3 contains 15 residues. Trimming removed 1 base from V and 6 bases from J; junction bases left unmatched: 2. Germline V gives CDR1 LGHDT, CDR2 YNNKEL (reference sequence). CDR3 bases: TGTGCCAGCAGCCAAGGGGGACTAGCGGGAGTCGAGCAGTACTTC. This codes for CASSQGGLAGVEQYF.

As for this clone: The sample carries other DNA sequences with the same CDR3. CDR3 nucleotide sequence: TGTGCCAGTAGCCGGGACAGGGGCTCCTACGAGCAGTACTTC. Its protein is CASSRDRGSYEQYF. The chain combines TRBV19 with TRBJ2-7; 10 nucleotides agree with TRBD1. V gave up 6 bases and J gave up 0 bases; unmatched junction bases: 2. This CDR3 has 14 amino acids. The germline CDR1 and CDR2 sequences are LNHDA and SQIVND (reference sequence).

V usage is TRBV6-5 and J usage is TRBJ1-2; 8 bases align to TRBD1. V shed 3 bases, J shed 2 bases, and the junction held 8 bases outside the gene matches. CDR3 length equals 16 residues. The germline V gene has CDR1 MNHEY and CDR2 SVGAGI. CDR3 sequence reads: CASSYSYRGANYGYTF. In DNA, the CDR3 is TGTGCCAGCAGTTATTCCTACAGGGGGGCAAACTATGGCTACACCTTC.

This CDR3 is CATSDPRGEPHEQYF. The CDR3 DNA reads as TGTGCCACCAGTGACCCCAGGGGGGAGCCCCACGAGCAGTACTTC. V is TRBV24-1 and J is TRBJ2-7; D is perhaps TRBD1 (7 bases). CDR3 length: 15 amino acids. V was cut by 4 bases and J by 5 bases, with 17 bases left in between. CDR1 and CDR2 (germline): KGHDR, SFDVKD.

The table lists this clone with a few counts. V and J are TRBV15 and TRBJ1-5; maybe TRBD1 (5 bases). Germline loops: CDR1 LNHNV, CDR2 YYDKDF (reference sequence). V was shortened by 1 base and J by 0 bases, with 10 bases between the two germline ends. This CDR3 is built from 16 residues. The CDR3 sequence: CATSRGGSRSNQPQHF. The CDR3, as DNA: TGTGCCACCAGCAGAGGGGGCAGCCGTAGCAATCAGCCCCAGCATTTT. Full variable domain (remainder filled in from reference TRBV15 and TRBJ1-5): DAMVIQNPRYQVTQFGKPVTLSCSQTLNHNVMYWYQQKSSQAPKLLFHYYDKDFNNEADTPDNFQSRRPNTSFCFLDIRSPGLGDTAMYLCATSRGGSRSNQPQHFGDGTRLSIL.

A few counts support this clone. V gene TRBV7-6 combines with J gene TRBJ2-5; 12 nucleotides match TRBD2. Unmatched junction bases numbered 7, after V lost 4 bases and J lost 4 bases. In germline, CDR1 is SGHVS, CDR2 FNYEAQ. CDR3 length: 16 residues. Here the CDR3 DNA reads TGTGCCAGCAGCTACTCCCCGGGACTAGCGGGAGAGACCCAGTACTTC. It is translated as CASSYSPGLAGETQYF.